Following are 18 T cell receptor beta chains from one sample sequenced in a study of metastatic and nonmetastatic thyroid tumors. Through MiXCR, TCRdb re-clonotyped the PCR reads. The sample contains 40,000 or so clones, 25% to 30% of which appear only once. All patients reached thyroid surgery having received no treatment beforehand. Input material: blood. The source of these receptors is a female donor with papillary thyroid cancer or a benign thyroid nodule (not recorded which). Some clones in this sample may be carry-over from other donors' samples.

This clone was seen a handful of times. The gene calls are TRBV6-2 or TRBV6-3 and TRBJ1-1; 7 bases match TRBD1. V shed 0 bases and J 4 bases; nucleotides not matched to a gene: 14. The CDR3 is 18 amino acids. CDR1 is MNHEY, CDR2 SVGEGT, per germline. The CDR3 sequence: CASSYSLGYSGGATEAFF. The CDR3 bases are TGTGCCAGCAGTTACTCGCTCGGGTATTCAGGGGGGGCCACTGAAGCTTTCTTT.

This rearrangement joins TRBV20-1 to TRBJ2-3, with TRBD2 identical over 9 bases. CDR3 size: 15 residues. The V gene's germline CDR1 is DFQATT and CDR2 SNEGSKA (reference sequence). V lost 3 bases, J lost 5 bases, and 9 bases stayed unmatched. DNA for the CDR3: TGCAGTGCTAGCCGTAGCGGGAGAAGGGGAGATACGCAGTATTTT. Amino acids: CSASRSGRRGDTQYF.

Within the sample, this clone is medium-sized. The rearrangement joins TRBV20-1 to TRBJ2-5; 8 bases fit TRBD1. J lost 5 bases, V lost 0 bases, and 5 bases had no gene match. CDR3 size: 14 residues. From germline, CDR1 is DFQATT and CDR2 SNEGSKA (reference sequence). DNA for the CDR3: TGCAGTGCTAGAGATGGGGGACAGGAGGAGACCCAGTACTTC. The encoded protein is CSARDGGQEETQYF.

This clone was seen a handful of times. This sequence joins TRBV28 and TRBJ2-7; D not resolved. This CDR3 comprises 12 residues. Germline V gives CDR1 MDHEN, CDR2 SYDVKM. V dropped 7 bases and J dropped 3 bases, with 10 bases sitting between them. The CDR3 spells CASKVGHYEQYF. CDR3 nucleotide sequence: TGTGCCAGCAAGGTCGGGCACTACGAGCAGTACTTC.

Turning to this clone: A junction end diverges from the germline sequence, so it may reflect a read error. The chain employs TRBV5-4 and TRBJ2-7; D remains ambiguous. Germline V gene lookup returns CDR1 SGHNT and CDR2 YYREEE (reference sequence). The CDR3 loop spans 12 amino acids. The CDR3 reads CATSLCSYEQYF. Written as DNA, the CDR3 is TGTGCCACCAGCTTGTGCTCCTACGAGCAGTACTTC.

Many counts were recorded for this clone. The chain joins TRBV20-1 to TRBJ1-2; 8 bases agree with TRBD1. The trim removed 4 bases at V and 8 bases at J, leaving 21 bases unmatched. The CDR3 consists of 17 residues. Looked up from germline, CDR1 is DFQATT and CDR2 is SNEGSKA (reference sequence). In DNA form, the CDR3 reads TGCAGTGCTACAACTTCCAGAAGCCCAGACAGGGGCCACGGCTACACCTTC. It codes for CSATTSRSPDRGHGYTF.

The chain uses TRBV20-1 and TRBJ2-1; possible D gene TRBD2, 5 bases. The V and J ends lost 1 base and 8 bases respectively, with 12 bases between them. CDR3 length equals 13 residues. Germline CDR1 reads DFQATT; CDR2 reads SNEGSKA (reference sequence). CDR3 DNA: TGCAGTGCTAGAGTGTCTAGCTTACATGAGCAGTTCTTC. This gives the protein CSARVSSLHEQFF.

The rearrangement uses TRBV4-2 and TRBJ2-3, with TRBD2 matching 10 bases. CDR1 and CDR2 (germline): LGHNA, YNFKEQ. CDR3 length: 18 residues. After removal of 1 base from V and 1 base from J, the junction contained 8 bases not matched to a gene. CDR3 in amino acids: CASSQVSSGSGGTDTQYF. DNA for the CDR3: TGTGCCAGCAGCCAAGTCTCTAGCGGGAGCGGGGGCACAGATACGCAGTATTTT.

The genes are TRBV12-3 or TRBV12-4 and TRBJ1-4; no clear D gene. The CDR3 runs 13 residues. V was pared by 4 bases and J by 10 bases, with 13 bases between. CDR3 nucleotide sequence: TGTGCCAGCAGTTATAATGGTGTGGGAAAACTGTTTTTT. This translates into CASSYNGVGKLFF.

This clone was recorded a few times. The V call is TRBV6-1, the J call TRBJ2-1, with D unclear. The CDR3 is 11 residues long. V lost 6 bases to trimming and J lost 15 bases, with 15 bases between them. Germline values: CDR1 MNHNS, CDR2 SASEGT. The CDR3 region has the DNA TGTGCCAGCAGCCCCCCAGGTTGTCGGTTCTTC. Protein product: CASSPPGCRFF.

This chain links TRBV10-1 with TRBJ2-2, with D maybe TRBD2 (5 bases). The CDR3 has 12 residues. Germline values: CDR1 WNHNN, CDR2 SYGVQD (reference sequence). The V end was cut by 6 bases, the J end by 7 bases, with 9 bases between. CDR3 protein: CASREDRGELFF. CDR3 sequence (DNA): TGCGCCAGCAGGGAGGACCGCGGGGAGCTGTTTTTT.

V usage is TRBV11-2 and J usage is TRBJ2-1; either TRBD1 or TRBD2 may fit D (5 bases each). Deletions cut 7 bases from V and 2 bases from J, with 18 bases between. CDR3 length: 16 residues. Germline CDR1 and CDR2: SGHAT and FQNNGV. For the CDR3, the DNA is TGTGCCAGCATCCCAGGGAGAGGCGGAGCCTACAATGAGCAGTTCTTC. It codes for CASIPGRGGAYNEQFF.

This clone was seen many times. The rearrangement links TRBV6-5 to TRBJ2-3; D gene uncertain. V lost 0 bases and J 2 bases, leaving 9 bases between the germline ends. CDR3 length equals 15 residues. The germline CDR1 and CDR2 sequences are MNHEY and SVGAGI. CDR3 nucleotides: TGTGCCAGCAGTTACTCTGTCACTGCCACAGATACGCAGTATTTT. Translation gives CASSYSVTATDTQYF.

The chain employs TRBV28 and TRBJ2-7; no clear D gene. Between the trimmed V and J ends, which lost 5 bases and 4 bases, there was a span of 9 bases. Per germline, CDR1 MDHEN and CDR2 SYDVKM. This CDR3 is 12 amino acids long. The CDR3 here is CASSPRWYEQYF. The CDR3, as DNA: TGTGCCAGCAGTCCCCGGTGGTACGAGCAGTACTTC. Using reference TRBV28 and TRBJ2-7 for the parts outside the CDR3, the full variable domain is DVKVTQSSRYLVKRTGEKVFLECVQDMDHENMFWYRQDPGLGLRLIYFSYDVKMKEKGDIPEGYSVSREKKERFSLILESASTNQTSMYLCASSPRWYEQYFGPGTRLTVT.

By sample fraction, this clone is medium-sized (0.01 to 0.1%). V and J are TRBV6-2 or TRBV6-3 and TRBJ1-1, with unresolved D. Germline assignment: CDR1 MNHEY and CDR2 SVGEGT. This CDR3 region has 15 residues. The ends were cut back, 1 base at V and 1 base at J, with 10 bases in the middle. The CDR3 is CASSYLLGGNTEAFF. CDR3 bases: TGTGCCAGCAGTTACTTGTTAGGCGGGAACACTGAAGCTTTCTTT.

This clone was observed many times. The CDR3 region has the DNA TGCGCCAGCAGCTACGCAGGGACTCCCCAAGAGACCCAGTACTTC. Amino acids: CASSYAGTPQETQYF. J is TRBJ2-5 and V is TRBV5-1; a possible D gene is TRBD2 (6 bases). The CDR3 runs 15 residues. V was pared by 3 bases and J by 1 base, with 13 bases between. CDR1 is SGHRS and CDR2 is YFSETQ in the germline V gene. Full variable domain (missing parts from reference TRBV5-1 and TRBJ2-5): KAGVTQTPRYLIKTRGQQVTLSCSPISGHRSVSWYQQTPGQGLQFLFEYFSETQRNKGNFPGRFSGRQFSNSRSEMNVSTLELGDSALYLCASSYAGTPQETQYFGPGTRLLVL.

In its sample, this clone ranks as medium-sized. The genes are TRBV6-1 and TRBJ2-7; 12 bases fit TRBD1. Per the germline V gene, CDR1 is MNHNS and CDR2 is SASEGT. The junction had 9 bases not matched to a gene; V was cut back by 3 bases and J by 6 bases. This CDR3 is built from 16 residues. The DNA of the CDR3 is TGTGCCAGCAGTGATGTCCCGGGACAGGGGGCGATCGAGCAGTACTTC. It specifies CASSDVPGQGAIEQYF.

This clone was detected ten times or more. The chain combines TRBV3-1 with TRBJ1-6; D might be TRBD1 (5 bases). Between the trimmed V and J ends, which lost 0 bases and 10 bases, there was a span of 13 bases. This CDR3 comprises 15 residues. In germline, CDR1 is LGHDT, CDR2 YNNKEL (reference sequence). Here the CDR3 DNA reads TGTGCCAGCAGCCAAGATACCAGGGTAGAATCACCCCTCCACTTT. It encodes CASSQDTRVESPLHF.